This entry features one T cell receptor beta chain sequence. The ends lost 6 bases at V and 3 bases at J; junction bases unmatched: 11. From germline, CDR1 is SGHTA and CDR2 FQGNSA. This CDR3 contains 16 residues. This record comes from a study of cytomegalovirus exposure and HLA in healthy donors. Primers for the PCR totalled 60 Vbeta and 13 Jbeta. Generated by immunoSEQ multiplex PCR, the TCRdb table keeps only in-frame clones and is missing some. The sample shows some 150,000 clones, roughly 80% of them seen only once. The sequence came from a man between 35 and 55 years old in good health and CMV-seropositive. The source material was PBMCs. The chain carries TRBV7-2 and TRBJ1-3; 7 bases agree with TRBD1. The CDR3 DNA reads TGTGCCAGCAGGTTACAGGGGAAATTGGGTGGAAACACCATATATTTT. The encoded protein is CASRLQGKLGGNTIYF.